This TCR beta chain was captured in a study of graft-versus-host responses after intestinal transplantation (dated by TCRdb to 2020 to 2022). For the study in its entirety: Recipients received multivisceral, liver-intestinal, or isolated intestinal transplants. Alloreactive clones were identified by sequencing pre-transplant mixed lymphocyte reaction products and comparing them with unstimulated pre-transplant donor and recipient T cells. A peak of at least 4% donor T cells among recipient peripheral blood mononuclear cells was the definition used for donor T cell macrochimerism. The cohort enrolled some 24 intestinal transplant recipients, one of whom was a retransplant, and a few patients without pretransplant specimens were excluded. After intestinal transplantation, graft-versus-host and host-versus-graft alloreactive T cell clones were followed in the graft, circulation and bone marrow using bulk TCR-beta CDR3 sequencing. Rather than going through the commercial service, samples from a few later patients were sequenced in-house on an Illumina MiSeq and processed with MiXCR. All recipients received anti-thymocyte globulin induction followed by maintenance tacrolimus and steroids for about three years.

On this clone itself: No antigen is known for it. No much larger clonotype is one base removed from it; base qualities were not supplied.

Preparation of the library involved the immunoSEQ multiplex PCR assay. For most patients, genomic DNA was subjected to high-throughput TCR-beta CDR3 sequencing by Adaptive Biotechnologies. Concerning the study's data processing: Adaptive's ImmunoSEQ software supplied the TCR sequencing data for around 19 patients, while MiXCR and VDJtools were used to process a few other patients. Because the origin of CDR3 nucleotide sequences shared between donor and recipient could not be assigned, those sequences were removed. At least 2-fold expansion over unstimulated cells and a minimum CFSE-low frequency of 0.002% (template counts) or 0.001% (read counts) were required for clones to be classified as alloreactive. Mappable clones were those detected in sequenced pre-transplant spleen, lymph node, or MLR CFSE-low populations of the donor or recipient. Cumulative frequency of alloreactive clones was calculated as a percentage of all sequences weighted by copy number. In its TCRdb copy, this immuneACCESS table keeps in-frame sequences only and misses some clones. Where compared with another copy, unresolved V genes explain less than half of these, and the others have no known cause. The D gene and trimming were derived from the DNA, and the V and J assignments and clone size from that table. The sample data list 25,000 to 35,000 clones, and roughly nine tenths of these were observed just once. Of the sample, around 10% falls within the top ten clones.

In the first month after transplant, blood samples were collected up to 4 times, and after that at least monthly when available. The germline V gene (reference sequence) specifies SEHNR as CDR1 and FQNEAQ as CDR2. The germline ends are 7 bases apart after V is trimmed by 4 bases and J by 7 bases. The cysteine opens and the phenylalanine closes a CDR3 of 11 amino acids. Here the CDR3 DNA is all that survives: 33 bases in frame from base 1. Overall results and qualifications from the work: GvH clones were detected in recipient bone marrow, and some of these GvH clones were observed earlier in ileal mucosa or blood, consistent with an intestinal mucosal origin. The relatively low number and heterogeneity of intestinal transplant patients limited the conclusions. In patients with donor T cell macrochimerism, the allografts had high GvH to HvG T cell clonal ratios. Early after transplant, declines in HvG clones were associated with peak levels of circulating GvH clones.

The material sequenced was PBMCs, taken about 420 days after intestinal transplantation. The V and J segments used are TRBV7-9 and TRBJ1-1; matching of 5 bases hints at TRBD1 as the D gene. The source is a human patient who received an intestinal transplant, so some T cells may come from the graft donor. The nucleotides are TGTGCCAGCAGCTCGGACAATGAAGCTTTCTTT. Translated, it reads CASSSDNEAFF.